The 16 T cell receptor beta chains given below trace back to one sample, sequenced in a study of cytomegalovirus exposure and HLA in healthy donors. The PCR used 60 Vbeta and 13 Jbeta primers. Only in-frame clones appear in the TCRdb table, and some are missing; sequencing was by immunoSEQ multiplex PCR. The sample has about 150,000 clones, about 80% seen once. The specimen was PBMCs. The receptors originated from a man younger than 45 in good health.

On this clone itself: Other nucleotide sequences in the sample specify the same CDR3. This chain links TRBV7-2 with TRBJ2-5, with TRBD2 identical over 7 bases. The CDR3 consists of 13 residues. V gave up 1 base and J gave up 4 bases; unmatched junction bases: 0. CDR1 and CDR2 (germline): SGHTA, FQGNSA. In nucleotides, the CDR3 is TGTGCCAGCAGCTTAGGCGGGAGAGAGACCCAGTACTTC. Amino acids: CASSLGGRETQYF.

This chain connects TRBV19 to TRBJ1-3; D not resolved. The CDR3 loop spans 14 amino acids. V was cut by 4 bases and J by 2 bases, with 9 bases left in between. Germline V gene sequence: CDR1 LNHDA, CDR2 SQIVND (reference sequence). The CDR3 DNA sequence: TGTGCCAGTAGTAAGAGGGATACTGGAAACACCATATATTTT. It codes for CASSKRDTGNTIYF.

The chain joins TRBV5-8 to TRBJ2-5; 13 nucleotides match TRBD2. This CDR3 contains 15 residues. Germline loops: CDR1 SGHTS, CDR2 YDEGEE. J gave up 4 bases and V 2 bases, and 2 bases lay outside the gene matches. The CDR3 region is CASSLLAGGGETQYF. The DNA for the CDR3 is TGTGCCAGCAGCTTACTAGCGGGAGGGGGAGAGACCCAGTACTTC.

V usage is TRBV5-1 and J usage is TRBJ2-5; D possibly corresponds to TRBD2 (6 bases). Trimming left V 6 bases short and J 2 bases short, with 23 bases between. Germline lookup yields CDR1 SGHRS and CDR2 YFSETQ. The CDR3 spans 17 residues. As DNA, the CDR3 is TGCGCCAGCACCAAAGACCTCTCGAGCGGGCGTCAAGAGACCCAGTACTTC. Translated, it gives CASTKDLSSGRQETQYF.

This clone was seen only a few times. V and J are TRBV2 and TRBJ1-2; D remains unclear. The CDR3 consists of 12 residues. Trimming shortened V by 6 bases and J by 11 bases, and 16 bases separated the two germline ends. Looked up from germline, CDR1 is SNHLY and CDR2 is FYNNEI. The CDR3 nucleotides are TGTGCCAGCAGGGTACAACTAGCCCGATACACCTTC. Its translation: CASRVQLARYTF. Using reference TRBV2 and TRBJ1-2 for the parts outside the CDR3, the full variable domain is EPEVTQTPSHQVTQMGQEVILRCVPISNHLYFYWYRQILGQKVEFLVSFYNNEISEKSEIFDDQFSVERPDGSNFTLKIRSTKLEDSAMYFCASRVQLARYTFGSGTRLTVV.

This clone was found once. CDR3 sequence (DNA): TGTGCCAGCAGCTTGGCCCCCGGGGATACGCAGTATTTT. The encoded protein is CASSLAPGDTQYF. V gene TRBV5-8 combines with J gene TRBJ2-3; no clear D. Trimming took off 0 bases at V and 6 bases at J, with 8 bases between the two ends. Germline CDR1 is SGHTS and CDR2 is YDEGEE. This CDR3 contains 13 residues.

As to this clone: The germline gene is not matched at one end of the junction; a read error may be the cause. The rearrangement links TRBV7-9 to TRBJ2-7, with a tentative D call TRBD2 (5 bases). The germline CDR1 and CDR2 sequences are SEHNR and FQNEAQ (reference sequence). The length of the CDR3 is 14 residues. In DNA, the CDR3 is TGTTCCAGCAGCTCACCCCGGGAAGCCTACGAGCAGTACTTC. Residues: CSSSSPREAYEQYF.

This rearrangement joins TRBV6-5 to TRBJ2-3; tentatively, D is TRBD2 (6 bases). The CDR3 spans 15 residues. CDR1 and CDR2 from the germline V gene are MNHEY and SVGAGI. Deletions cut 2 bases from V and 0 bases from J, with 9 bases between. In DNA form, the CDR3 reads TGTGCCAGCAGTTACCGCGGGGAAAGCACAGATACGCAGTATTTT. This translates into CASSYRGESTDTQYF.

The chain recombines TRBV6-6 with TRBJ1-5; the D is unclear. CDR1 and CDR2 from the germline V gene are MNHNY and SVGAGI (reference sequence). The CDR3 contains 14 residues. With 0 bases removed from V and 2 bases from J, the gap between germline ends came to 5 bases. The CDR3 DNA reads TGTGCCAGCAGTTACTCTGCGGGCAATCAGCCCCAGCATTTT. Translation: CASSYSAGNQPQHF.

As to this clone: At one of its ends the junction is not consistent with the germline gene, which may arise from a read error. The chain has TRBV7-9 and TRBJ2-7, with 11 bases that match TRBD2. Germline CDR1 is SEHNR and CDR2 is FQNEAQ (reference sequence). The CDR3 runs to 18 residues. CDR3 bases: TGTGCCAGCAGCTTATTGGGGGAGACGACTAGCGGGATCTACGGGCAGTACTTC. Protein: CASSLLGETTSGIYGQYF.

The genes are TRBV5-5 and TRBJ1-2, with TRBD1 matching 8 bases. The CDR3 has 14 amino acids. Germline V lookup: CDR1 SGHKS, CDR2 YYEKEE (reference sequence). V lost 1 base, J lost 3 bases, and 2 bases stayed unmatched. Here the CDR3 DNA reads TGTGCCAGCAGCTTGTCAGGGGGCGACTATGGCTACACCTTC. This codes for CASSLSGGDYGYTF.

This clone appeared a single time. This chain connects TRBV28 to TRBJ2-3, with 10 bases lining up with TRBD2. The CDR3 runs to 15 residues. J gave up 8 bases and V 6 bases, and 11 bases lay outside the gene matches. The V gene's germline CDR1 is MDHEN and CDR2 SYDVKM. The CDR3 DNA reads TGTGCCAGCAGGACTCTCACTAGCGGGGAGGGTACGCAGTATTTT. Protein: CASRTLTSGEGTQYF.

This chain links TRBV5-1 with TRBJ2-2, with 7 positions matching TRBD2. The germline V gene encodes CDR1 SGHRS and CDR2 YFSETQ. V trimming: 2 bases; J trimming: 5 bases; junction bases outside the gene matches: 6. CDR3 length: 15 residues. The CDR3 DNA reads TGCGCCAGCAGCTTAGCGGGAAGTTATACCGGGGAGCTGTTTTTT. It is translated as CASSLAGSYTGELFF.

The chain carries TRBV14 and TRBJ1-4; D unresolved. There are 16 residues in the CDR3. Germline V gene lookup returns CDR1 SGHDN and CDR2 FVKESK. Trimming left V 4 bases short and J 6 bases short, with 18 bases between. The CDR3 nucleotides are TGTGCCAGCAGCCTCCTTGGAGAGGGTCGTGATGAAAAACTGTTTTTT. Translating it yields CASSLLGEGRDEKLFF.

The chain employs TRBV2 and TRBJ2-7; 12 bases are shared with TRBD2. V dropped 9 bases and J dropped 0; count of bases not matched to a gene: 3. This CDR3 is 14 amino acids long. The V gene's germline CDR1 is SNHLY and CDR2 FYNNEI. The CDR3: CASTSGRYSYEQYF. The CDR3 DNA follows: TGTGCCAGTACTAGCGGGAGGTACTCCTACGAGCAGTACTTC.

The CDR3, as DNA: TGTGCCAGCAGTTTAACTGGTCAGCCCCAGCATTTT. This codes for CASSLTGQPQHF. The genes are TRBV27 and TRBJ1-5; D ambiguous. Germline assignment: CDR1 MNHEY and CDR2 SMNVEV (reference sequence). V was trimmed by 2 bases and J by 6 bases, leaving 5 bases between them. The CDR3 is 12 residues long.